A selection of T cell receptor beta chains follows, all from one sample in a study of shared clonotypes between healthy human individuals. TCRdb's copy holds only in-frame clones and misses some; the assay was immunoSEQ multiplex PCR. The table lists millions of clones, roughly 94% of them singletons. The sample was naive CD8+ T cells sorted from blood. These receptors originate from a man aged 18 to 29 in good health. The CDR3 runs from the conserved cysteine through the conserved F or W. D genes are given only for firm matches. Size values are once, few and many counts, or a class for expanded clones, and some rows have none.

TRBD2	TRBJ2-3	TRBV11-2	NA	CASSFGLAGELGTDTQYF	TGTGCCAGCAGCTTTGGCCTAGCGGGGGAATTGGGCACAGATACGCAGTATTTT
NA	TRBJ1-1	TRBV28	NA	CASSFSVAMNTEAFF	TGTGCCAGCAGTTTCTCAGTCGCCATGAACACTGAAGCTTTCTTT
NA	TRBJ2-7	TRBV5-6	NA	CASSWDKEMLYEQYF	TGTGCCAGCAGCTGGGACAAGGAGATGCTCTACGAGCAGTACTTC
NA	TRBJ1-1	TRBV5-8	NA	CASSFFPGAFF	TGTGCCAGCAGCTTTTTCCCGGGGGCTTTCTTT
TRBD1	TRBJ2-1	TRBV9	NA	CASSVETGGRNEQFF	TGTGCCAGCAGCGTAGAAACAGGGGGCCGCAATGAGCAGTTCTTC
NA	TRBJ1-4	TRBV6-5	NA	CASSYLQGANEKLFF	TGTGCCAGCAGTTACCTACAGGGTGCTAATGAAAAACTGTTTTTT
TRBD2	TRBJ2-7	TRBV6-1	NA	CASSEALAGGGYEQYF	TGTGCCAGCAGTGAAGCCTTAGCGGGAGGGGGGTACGAGCAGTACTTC
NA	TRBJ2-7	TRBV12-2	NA	CASRLPTGTVPCPLFHYEQYF	TGTGCAAGTCGCCTCCCGACGGGGACAGTCCCATGTCCCCTCTTCCACTACGAGCAGTACTTC
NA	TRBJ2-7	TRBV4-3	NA	CASSQGAAGDPYEQYF	TGCGCCAGCAGCCAAGGAGCGGCAGGCGATCCCTACGAGCAGTACTTC
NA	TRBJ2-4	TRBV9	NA	CASSSHREGNIQYF	TGTGCCAGCAGCTCCCACAGGGAAGGGAACATTCAGTACTTC
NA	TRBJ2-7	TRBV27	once	CASTLYEQYF	TGTGCCAGCACCCTCTACGAGCAGTACTTC
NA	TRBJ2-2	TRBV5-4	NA	CASRTASTGELFF	TGTGCCAGCCGGACAGCTAGCACCGGGGAGCTGTTTTTT
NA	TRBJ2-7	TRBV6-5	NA	CASSYSVRYEQYF	TGTGCCAGCAGTTACTCGGTTCGCTACGAGCAGTACTTC
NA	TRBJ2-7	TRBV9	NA	CASSVATRDEQYF	TGTGCCAGCAGCGTAGCAACCAGGGACGAGCAGTACTTC
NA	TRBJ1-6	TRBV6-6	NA	CASSFEVVGNSPLHF	TGTGCCAGCAGTTTCGAGGTTGTAGGTAATTCACCCCTCCACTTT
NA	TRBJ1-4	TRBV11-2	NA	CASSFLQGPGEKLFF	TGTGCCAGCAGCTTTCTACAGGGTCCGGGTGAAAAACTGTTTTTT
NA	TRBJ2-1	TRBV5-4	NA	CASSLKQGISSNEQFF	TGTGCCAGCAGCTTGAAGCAGGGGATTTCTTCCAATGAGCAGTTCTTC